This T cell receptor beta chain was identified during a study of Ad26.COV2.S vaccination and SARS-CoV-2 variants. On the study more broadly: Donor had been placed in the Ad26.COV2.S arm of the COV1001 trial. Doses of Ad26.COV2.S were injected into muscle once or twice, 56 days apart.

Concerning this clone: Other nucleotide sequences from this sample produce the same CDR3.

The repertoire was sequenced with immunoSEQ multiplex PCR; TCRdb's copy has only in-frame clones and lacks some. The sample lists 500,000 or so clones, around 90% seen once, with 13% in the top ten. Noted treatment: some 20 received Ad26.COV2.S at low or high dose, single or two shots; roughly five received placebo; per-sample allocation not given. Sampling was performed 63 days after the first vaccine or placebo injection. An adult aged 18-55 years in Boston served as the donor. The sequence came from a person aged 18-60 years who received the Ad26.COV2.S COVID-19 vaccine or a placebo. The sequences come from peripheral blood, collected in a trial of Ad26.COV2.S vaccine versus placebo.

The CDR3 bases are TGCGCCAGCAGCTTGGGGGGCAGGGGGAATTCACCCCTCCACTTT. It specifies CASSLGGRGNSPLHF. This chain uses TRBV5-1 with TRBJ1-6; TRBD1 aligns across 7 bases. The J segment lost 7 bases and the V segment lost 0 bases, leaving 4 bases of the junction unmatched. CDR1 SGHRS and CDR2 YFSETQ come from the germline V gene. This CDR3 contains 15 residues.